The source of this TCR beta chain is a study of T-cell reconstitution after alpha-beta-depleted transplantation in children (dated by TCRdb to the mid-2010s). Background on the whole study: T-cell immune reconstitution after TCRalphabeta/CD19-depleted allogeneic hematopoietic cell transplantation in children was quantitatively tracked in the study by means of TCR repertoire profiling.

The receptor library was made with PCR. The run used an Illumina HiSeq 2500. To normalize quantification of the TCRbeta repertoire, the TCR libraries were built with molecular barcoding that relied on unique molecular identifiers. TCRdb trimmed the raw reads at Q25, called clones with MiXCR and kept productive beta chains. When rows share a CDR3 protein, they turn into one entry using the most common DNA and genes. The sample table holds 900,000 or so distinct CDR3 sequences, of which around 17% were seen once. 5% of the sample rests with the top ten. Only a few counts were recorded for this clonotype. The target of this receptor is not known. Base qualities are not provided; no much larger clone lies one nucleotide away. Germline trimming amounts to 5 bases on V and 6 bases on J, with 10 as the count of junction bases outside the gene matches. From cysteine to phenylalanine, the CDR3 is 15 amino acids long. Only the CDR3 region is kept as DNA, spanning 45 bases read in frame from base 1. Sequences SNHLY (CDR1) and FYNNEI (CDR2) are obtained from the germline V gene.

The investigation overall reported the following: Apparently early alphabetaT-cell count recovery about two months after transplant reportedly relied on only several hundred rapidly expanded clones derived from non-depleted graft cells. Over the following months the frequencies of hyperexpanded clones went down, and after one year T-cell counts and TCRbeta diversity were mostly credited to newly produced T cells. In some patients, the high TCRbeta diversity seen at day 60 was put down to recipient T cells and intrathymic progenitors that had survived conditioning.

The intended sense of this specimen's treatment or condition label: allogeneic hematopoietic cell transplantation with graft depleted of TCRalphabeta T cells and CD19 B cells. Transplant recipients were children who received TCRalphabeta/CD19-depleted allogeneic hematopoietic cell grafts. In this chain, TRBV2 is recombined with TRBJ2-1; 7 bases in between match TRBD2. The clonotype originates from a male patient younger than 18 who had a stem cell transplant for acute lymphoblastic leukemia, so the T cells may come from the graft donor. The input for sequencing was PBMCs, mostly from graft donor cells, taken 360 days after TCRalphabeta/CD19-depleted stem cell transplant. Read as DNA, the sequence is TGTGCCAGCAGTAGGGCCGGGACTACCATCAATGAGCAGTTCTTC. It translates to CASSRAGTTINEQFF.